The 11 T cell receptor beta chains listed next were all sequenced from one sample in a study of blood T cell repertoires in COVID-19. Sequenced by immunoSEQ multiplex PCR; TCRdb stores in-frame clones only, minus some. Here the sample spans around 250,000 clones, about 88% being singletons. Sequenced material: PBMCs or T cells enriched from blood (not recorded which). The receptors were gathered from a woman between 45 and 65 years old who had recovered from COVID-19.

This clone was observed a single time. CDR3 residues: CASSRDRSTGELFF. For the CDR3, the DNA is TGTGCCAGCTCACGGGACAGGAGCACCGGGGAGCTGTTTTTT. The V gene is TRBV18, the J gene TRBJ2-2; 8 nucleotides line up with TRBD1. J was trimmed by 4 bases and V by 4 bases; bases with no gene match: 2. CDR1 and CDR2 (germline): KGHSH, LQKENI. This CDR3 spans 14 amino acids. Full variable domain (rest looked up from reference TRBV18 and TRBJ2-2): NAGVMQNPRHLVRRRGQEARLRCSPMKGHSHVYWYRQLPEEGLKFMVYLQKENIIDESGMPKERFSAEFPKEGPSILRIQQVVRGDSAAYFCASSRDRSTGELFFGEGSRLTVL.

CDR3: CASSQGLSEKLFF. The DNA for the CDR3 is TGTGCCAGCTCACAGGGGCTGAGTGAAAAACTGTTTTTT. The gene calls are TRBV18 and TRBJ1-4; D is possibly TRBD1 (5 bases). Germline assignment: CDR1 KGHSH and CDR2 LQKENI. There are 13 residues in the CDR3. Trimming stripped 4 bases from V and 7 bases from J, with 10 bases between.

The gene calls are TRBV12-3 or TRBV12-4 and TRBJ2-1; TRBD2 matches at 7 bases. The CDR3 contains 12 residues. After removal of 6 bases from V and 8 bases from J, the junction contained 4 bases not matched to a gene. The CDR3 loop reads CASRRLADEQFF. The CDR3 DNA is TGTGCCAGCAGAAGACTAGCAGATGAGCAGTTCTTC.

V gene TRBV5-4 combines with J gene TRBJ1-2; perhaps TRBD1 as D (6 bases). The germline V gene encodes CDR1 SGHNT and CDR2 YYREEE (reference sequence). There are 13 residues in the CDR3. With 4 bases removed from V and 9 bases from J, the gap between germline ends came to 16 bases. As DNA, the CDR3 is TGTGCCAGCAGCGAGACAGGAGATGTAAGCTACACCTTC. Its protein is CASSETGDVSYTF.

The V gene is TRBV27, the J gene TRBJ1-6, with D perhaps matching TRBD1 (6 bases). The CDR3 totals 12 residues. Deletions cut 11 bases from V and 4 bases from J, with 9 bases between. Germline CDR1 reads MNHEY; CDR2 reads SMNVEV (reference sequence). CDR3 DNA sequence: TGTGCCGCAGGGGCTTATAATTCACCCCTCCACTTT. This sequence encodes CAAGAYNSPLHF.

This chain joins TRBV2 and TRBJ2-3; D gene unclear. V was trimmed by 3 bases and J by 1 base, leaving 5 bases between them. This CDR3 region has 13 residues. CDR1 is SNHLY, CDR2 FYNNEI, per germline. The CDR3 DNA is TGTGCCAGCAGTGATCTAGGCACAGATACGCAGTATTTT. Protein sequence: CASSDLGTDTQYF.

As to this clone: Other nucleotide sequences in the sample specify the same CDR3. The chain couples TRBV19 to TRBJ1-1, with D hard to call. Trimming took off 0 bases at V and 5 bases at J, with 7 bases between the two ends. The germline V gene encodes CDR1 LNHDA and CDR2 SQIVND (reference sequence). The CDR3 runs 13 residues. For the CDR3, the DNA is TGTGCCAGTAGTATAGAGGGCGGGACTGAAGCTTTCTTT. As protein: CASSIEGGTEAFF.

The chain combines TRBV28 with TRBJ2-7; no reliable D call. There are 11 residues in the CDR3. The V gene's germline CDR1 is MDHEN and CDR2 SYDVKM. Trimming left V 4 bases short and J 6 bases short, with 7 bases between. CDR3 bases: TGTGCCAGCAGTTCGAGCTCCGAGCAGTACTTC. It specifies CASSSSSEQYF.

This clone has only one observation. V is TRBV2 and J is TRBJ1-6; no reliable D call. V lost 7 bases and J lost 5, with 12 bases in between. Germline V gives CDR1 SNHLY, CDR2 FYNNEI. CDR3 length equals 14 residues. The DNA for the CDR3 is TGTGCCAGCAACGGAGGCAGAGATAATTCACCCCTCCACTTT. Translation: CASNGGRDNSPLHF.

This clone was seen just once. V gene TRBV5-1 combines with J gene TRBJ1-2, with 12 nucleotides matching TRBD1. The CDR3 runs to 15 residues. V shed 4 bases and J 3 bases; nucleotides not matched to a gene: 4. CDR1 and CDR2 (germline): SGHRS, YFSETQ. CDR3 sequence reads: CASSEGQGAYYGYTF. The CDR3 coding sequence is TGCGCCAGCAGCGAGGGACAGGGGGCGTACTATGGCTACACCTTC.

This chain joins TRBV4-2 and TRBJ1-1; tentatively, D is TRBD1 (5 bases). The CDR3 length is 14 residues. Germline V gene sequence: CDR1 LGHNA, CDR2 YNFKEQ. Between the trimmed V and J ends, which lost 4 bases and 0 bases, there was a span of 9 bases. CDR3 sequence reads: CASSRDRMNTEAFF. CDR3 nucleotides: TGTGCCAGCAGCCGAGACAGAATGAACACTGAAGCTTTCTTT.